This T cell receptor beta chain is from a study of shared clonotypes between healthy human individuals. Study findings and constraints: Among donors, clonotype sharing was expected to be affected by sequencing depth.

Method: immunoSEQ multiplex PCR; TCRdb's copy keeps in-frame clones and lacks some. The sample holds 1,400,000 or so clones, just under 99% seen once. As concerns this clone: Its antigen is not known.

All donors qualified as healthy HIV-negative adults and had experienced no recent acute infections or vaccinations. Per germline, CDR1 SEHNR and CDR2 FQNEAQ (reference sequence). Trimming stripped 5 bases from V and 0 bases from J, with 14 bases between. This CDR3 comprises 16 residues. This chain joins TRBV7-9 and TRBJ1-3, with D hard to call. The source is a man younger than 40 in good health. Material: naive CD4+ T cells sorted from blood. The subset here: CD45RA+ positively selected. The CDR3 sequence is CASSAPSGSSGNTIYF. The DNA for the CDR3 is TGTGCCAGCAGCGCACCTTCTGGAAGCTCTGGAAACACCATATATTTT.